This section outlines one TCR beta chain sequence together with its context. This clonotype came up a few times. Its specific antigen is unknown. No much larger clone is present one base from it, and per-base qualities are unavailable. There are 13 amino acids in the CDR3, from cysteine to phenylalanine inclusive. Of the read, only the CDR3 DNA is kept; its 39 bases are in frame from base 1. CDR1 LNHDA and CDR2 SQIVND are derived from the germline V gene (reference sequence). Trimming removed 4 bases from V and 13 bases from J; the gene matches leave 8 bases unexplained. Library prep was done by 5' RACE. Sequenced using a NextSeq 500. In the TCR library protocol, unique molecular identifiers were attached to individual cDNA molecules to correct for PCR bias and sequencing error. TCR alpha and beta chains were both sequenced, and the abundances of alpha and beta sequences in each sample were closely correlated with each other. As for how the authors treated the data: V gene, J gene and CDR3 annotation of TCR sequences was performed with Decombinator V4. Expanded TCRs were defined as changing significantly between any two time points under a Poisson model with p below 0.0001. TCR abundances were normalised to the total number of TCRs sequenced in each sample and reported as counts per million. MAIT TCRs were defined by TRAV1-2 paired with TRAJ12, TRAJ20 or TRAJ33, and iNKT TCRs by TRAV10 paired with TRAJ18. VDJdb, accessed on 1 November 2021, was searched for TCRs annotated for CMV, EBV and SARS-CoV-2, and TCRs annotated for more than one antigen were excluded. TCRdb reanalyzed the raw reads on its own, using fastp at Q25 for trimming and MiXCR for clone calling, and kept in-frame beta chains. One record per CDR3 amino acid sequence lists the most common genes and DNA. The V and J calls and clone size come from TCRdb's table, not from the authors' own analysis. The sample data list approximately 100,000 distinct CDR3 sequences, and 16% of these were observed just once. The ten largest clones capture roughly 1.2% of the sample.

This was a case-control study nested in a cohort of healthcare workers in London, UK, who had nasopharyngeal swab PCR tests and blood samples taken every week. Healthcare workers were recruited between 23 and 31 March 2020, during the week of the UK lockdown, and were followed weekly for up to about 16 weeks. This entry is derived from a study of early T cells in non-severe SARS-CoV-2 infection (dated by TCRdb to about 2021). In the study overall: Because TCR sequencing was done on bulk RNA from unsorted whole blood, the alpha and beta chains could not be paired. Study-wide findings and limitations: Matching against VDJdb was skewed toward anti-spike CD8 responses, likely underestimated virus-specific expansions, and missed private and CD4 specificities.

Recombination linked TRBV19 to TRBJ1-4, and 8 junctional nucleotides match TRBD1. Material: whole blood. The sequence derives from an adult who was a healthcare worker with PCR-confirmed SARS-CoV-2 infection or an uninfected control (not recorded which). CDR3 protein: CASSTGTGRTLFF. The nucleotides read TGTGCCAGTAGTACCGGGACAGGTCGAACACTGTTTTTT.